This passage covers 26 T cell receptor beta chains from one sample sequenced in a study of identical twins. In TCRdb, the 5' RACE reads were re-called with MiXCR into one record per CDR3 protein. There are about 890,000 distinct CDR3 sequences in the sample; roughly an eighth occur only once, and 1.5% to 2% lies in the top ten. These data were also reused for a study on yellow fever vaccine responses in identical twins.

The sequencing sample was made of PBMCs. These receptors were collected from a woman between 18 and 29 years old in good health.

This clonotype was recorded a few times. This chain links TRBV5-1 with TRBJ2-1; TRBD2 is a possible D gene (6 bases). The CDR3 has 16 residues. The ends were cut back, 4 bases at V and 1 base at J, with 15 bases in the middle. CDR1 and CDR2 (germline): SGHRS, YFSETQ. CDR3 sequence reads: CASSLPLAESYNEQFF. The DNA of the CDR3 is TGCGCCAGCAGCCTTCCATTAGCGGAGTCCTACAATGAGCAGTTCTTC. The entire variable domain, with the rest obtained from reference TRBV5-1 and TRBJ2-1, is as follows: KAGVTQTPRYLIKTRGQQVTLSCSPISGHRSVSWYQQTPGQGLQFLFEYFSETQRNKGNFPGRFSGRQFSNSRSEMNVSTLELGDSALYLCASSLPLAESYNEQFFGPGTRLTVL.

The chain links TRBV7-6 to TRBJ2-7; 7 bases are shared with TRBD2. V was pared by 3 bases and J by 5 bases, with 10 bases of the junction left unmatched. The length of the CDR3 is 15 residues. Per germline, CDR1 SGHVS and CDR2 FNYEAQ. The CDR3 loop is CASSFGGGPANEQYF. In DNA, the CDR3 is TGTGCCAGCAGCTTCGGGGGAGGGCCGGCCAACGAGCAGTACTTC.

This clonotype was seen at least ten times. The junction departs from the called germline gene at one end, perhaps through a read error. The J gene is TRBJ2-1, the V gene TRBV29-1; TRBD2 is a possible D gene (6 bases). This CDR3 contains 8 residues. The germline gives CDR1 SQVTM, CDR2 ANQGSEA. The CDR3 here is CSAGTLLF. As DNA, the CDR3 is TGCAGCGCCGGGACTCTCCTCTTC.

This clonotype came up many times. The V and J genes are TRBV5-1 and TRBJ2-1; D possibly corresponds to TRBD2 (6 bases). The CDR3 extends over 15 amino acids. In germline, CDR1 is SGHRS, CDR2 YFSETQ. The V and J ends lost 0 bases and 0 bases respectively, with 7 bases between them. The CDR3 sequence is CASSLGGTSYNEQFF. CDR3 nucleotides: TGCGCCAGCAGCTTGGGCGGGACCTCCTACAATGAGCAGTTCTTC.

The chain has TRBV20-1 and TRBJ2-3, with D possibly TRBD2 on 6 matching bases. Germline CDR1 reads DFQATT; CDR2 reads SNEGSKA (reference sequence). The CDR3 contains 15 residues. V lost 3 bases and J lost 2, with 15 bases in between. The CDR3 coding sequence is TGCAGTGCTAGTAGCCGGGAGAGGAACACAGATACGCAGTATTTT. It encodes CSASSRERNTDTQYF.

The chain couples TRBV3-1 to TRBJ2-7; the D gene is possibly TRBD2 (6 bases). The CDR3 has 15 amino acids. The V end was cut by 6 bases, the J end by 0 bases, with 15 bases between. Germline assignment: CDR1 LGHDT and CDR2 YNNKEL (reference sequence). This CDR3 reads CASRFRLEHSYEQYF. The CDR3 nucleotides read TGTGCCAGCAGATTTAGACTAGAGCACTCCTACGAGCAGTACTTC.

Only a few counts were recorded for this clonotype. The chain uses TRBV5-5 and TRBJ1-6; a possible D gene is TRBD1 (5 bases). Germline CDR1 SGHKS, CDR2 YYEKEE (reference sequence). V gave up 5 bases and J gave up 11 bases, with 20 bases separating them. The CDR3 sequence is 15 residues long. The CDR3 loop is CASRMVWGDRTPLHF. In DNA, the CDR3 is TGTGCCAGCAGAATGGTTTGGGGGGATCGGACACCCCTCCACTTT.

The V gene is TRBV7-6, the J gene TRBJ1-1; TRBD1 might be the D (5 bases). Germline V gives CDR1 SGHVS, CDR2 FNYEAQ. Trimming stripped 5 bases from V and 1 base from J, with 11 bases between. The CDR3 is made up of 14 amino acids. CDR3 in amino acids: CASSQGRANTEAFF. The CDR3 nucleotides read TGTGCCAGCAGCCAGGGACGGGCGAACACTGAAGCTTTCTTT.

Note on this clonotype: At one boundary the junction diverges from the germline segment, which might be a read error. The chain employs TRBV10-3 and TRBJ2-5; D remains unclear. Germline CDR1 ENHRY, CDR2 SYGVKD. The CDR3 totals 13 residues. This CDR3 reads CAISKSPWGTQYF. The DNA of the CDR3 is TGTGCCATCAGTAAGTCCCCGTGGGGGACCCAGTACTTC.

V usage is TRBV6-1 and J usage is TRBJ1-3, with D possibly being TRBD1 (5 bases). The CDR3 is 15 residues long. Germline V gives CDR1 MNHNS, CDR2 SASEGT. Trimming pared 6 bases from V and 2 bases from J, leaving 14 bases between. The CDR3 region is CASSPAVTAGNTIYF. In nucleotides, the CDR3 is TGTGCCAGCAGCCCAGCCGTGACAGCTGGAAACACCATATATTTT.

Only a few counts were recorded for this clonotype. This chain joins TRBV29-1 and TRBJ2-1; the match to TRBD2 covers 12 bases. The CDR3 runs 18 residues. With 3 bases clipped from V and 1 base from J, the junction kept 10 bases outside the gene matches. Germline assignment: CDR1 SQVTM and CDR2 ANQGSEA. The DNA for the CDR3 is TGCAGCGTTGAGGCCTTTCGACTAGCGGGAGCATCCTACAATGAGCAGTTCTTC. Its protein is CSVEAFRLAGASYNEQFF.

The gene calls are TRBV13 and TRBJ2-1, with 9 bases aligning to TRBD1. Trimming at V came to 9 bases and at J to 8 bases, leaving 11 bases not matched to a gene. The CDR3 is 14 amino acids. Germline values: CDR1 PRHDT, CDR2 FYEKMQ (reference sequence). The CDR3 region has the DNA TGTGCCAGAAACCGGGGACAGGGTTCCGATGAGCAGTTCTTC. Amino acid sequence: CARNRGQGSDEQFF.

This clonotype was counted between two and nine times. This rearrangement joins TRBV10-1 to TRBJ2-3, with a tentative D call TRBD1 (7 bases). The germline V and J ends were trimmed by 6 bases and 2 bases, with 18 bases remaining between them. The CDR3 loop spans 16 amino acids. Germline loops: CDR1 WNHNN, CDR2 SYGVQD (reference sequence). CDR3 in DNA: TGCGCCAGCAGCAACAGGGGAGGATTTGCCACAGATACGCAGTATTTT. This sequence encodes CASSNRGGFATDTQYF.

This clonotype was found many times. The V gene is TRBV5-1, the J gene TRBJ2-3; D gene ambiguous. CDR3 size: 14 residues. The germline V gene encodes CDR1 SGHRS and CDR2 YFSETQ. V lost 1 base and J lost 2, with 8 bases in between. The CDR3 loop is CASSLFQVTDTQYF. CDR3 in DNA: TGCGCCAGCAGCTTGTTTCAGGTCACAGATACGCAGTATTTT.

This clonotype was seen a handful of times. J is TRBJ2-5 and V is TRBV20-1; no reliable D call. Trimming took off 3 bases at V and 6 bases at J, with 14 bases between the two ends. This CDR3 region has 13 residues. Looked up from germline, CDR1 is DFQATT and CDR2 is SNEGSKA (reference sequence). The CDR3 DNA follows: TGCAGTGCTAGTTTGGTAGATCGGAAGACCCAGTACTTC. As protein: CSASLVDRKTQYF.

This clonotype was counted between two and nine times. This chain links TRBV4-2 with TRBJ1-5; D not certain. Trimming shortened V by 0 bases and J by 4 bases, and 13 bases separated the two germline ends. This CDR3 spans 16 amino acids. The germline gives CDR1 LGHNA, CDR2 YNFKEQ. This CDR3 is CASSQEVAQLNQPQHF. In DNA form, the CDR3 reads TGTGCCAGCAGCCAAGAGGTGGCTCAGCTAAATCAGCCCCAGCATTTT.

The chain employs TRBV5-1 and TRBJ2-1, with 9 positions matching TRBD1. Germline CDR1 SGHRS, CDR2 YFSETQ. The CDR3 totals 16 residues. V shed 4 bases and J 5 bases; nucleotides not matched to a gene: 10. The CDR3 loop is CASSLPRDRAHNEQFF. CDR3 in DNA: TGCGCCAGCAGCCTGCCCAGGGACAGGGCTCACAATGAGCAGTTCTTC.

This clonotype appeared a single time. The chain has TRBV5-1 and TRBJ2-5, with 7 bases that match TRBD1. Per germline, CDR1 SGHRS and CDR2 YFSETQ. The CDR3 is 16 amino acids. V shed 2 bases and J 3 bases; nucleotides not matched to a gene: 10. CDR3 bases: TGCGCCAGCAGCTTAAGGACAGGTGCCCCAGAAGAGACCCAGTACTTC. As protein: CASSLRTGAPEETQYF.

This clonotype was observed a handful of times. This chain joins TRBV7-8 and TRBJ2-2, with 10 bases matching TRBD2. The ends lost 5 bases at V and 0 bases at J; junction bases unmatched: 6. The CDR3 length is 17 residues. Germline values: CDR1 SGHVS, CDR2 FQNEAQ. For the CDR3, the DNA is TGTGCCAGCAGCCCCCGTAGCGGGGGGACGAACACCGGGGAGCTGTTTTTT. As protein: CASSPRSGGTNTGELFF.

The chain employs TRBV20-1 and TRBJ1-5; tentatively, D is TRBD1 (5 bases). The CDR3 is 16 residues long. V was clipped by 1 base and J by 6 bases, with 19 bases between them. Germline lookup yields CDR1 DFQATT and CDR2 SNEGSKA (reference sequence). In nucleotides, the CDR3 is TGCAGTGCTAGAGCACGCCGGGACCTTTCGGGTCAGCCCCAGCATTTT. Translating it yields CSARARRDLSGQPQHF.

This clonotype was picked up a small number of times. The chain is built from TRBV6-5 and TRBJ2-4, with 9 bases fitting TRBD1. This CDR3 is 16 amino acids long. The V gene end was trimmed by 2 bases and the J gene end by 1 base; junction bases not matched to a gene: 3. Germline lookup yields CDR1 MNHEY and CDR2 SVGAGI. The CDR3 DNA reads TGTGCCAGCAGTTACGTAGGACAGGGGGCCAAAAACATTCAGTACTTC. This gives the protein CASSYVGQGAKNIQYF.

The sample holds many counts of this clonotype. CDR3 nucleotides: TGTGCCACCAGTGATCCCTTTCAGGGGGCCGACACCGGGGAGCTGTTTTTT. Protein: CATSDPFQGADTGELFF. The chain joins TRBV24-1 to TRBJ2-2; TRBD1 matches 8 bases. This CDR3 is built from 17 residues. The J segment lost 3 bases and the V segment lost 3 bases, leaving 8 bases of the junction unmatched. The V gene's germline CDR1 is KGHDR and CDR2 SFDVKD.

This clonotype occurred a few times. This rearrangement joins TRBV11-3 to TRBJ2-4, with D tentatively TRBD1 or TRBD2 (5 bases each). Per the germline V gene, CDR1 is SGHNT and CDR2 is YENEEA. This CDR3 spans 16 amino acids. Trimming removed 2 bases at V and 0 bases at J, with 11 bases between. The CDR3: CASSLPGREAKNIQYF. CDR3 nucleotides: TGTGCCAGCAGCTTACCGGGACGGGAAGCCAAAAACATTCAGTACTTC.

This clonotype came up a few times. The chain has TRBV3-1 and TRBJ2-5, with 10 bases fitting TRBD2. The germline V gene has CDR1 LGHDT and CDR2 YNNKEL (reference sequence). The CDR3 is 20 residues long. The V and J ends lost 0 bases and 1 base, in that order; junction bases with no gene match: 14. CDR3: CASSQDRLAGVRGFQETQYF. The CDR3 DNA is TGTGCCAGCAGCCAAGATCGTCTAGCGGGAGTACGGGGCTTCCAAGAGACCCAGTACTTC.

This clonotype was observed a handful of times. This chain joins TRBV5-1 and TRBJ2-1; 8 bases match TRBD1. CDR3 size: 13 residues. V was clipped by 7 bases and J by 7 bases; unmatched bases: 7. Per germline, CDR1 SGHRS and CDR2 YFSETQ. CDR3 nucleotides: TGCGCCAGCCAGGGGGCCGCGGGGAATGAGCAGTTCTTC. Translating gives CASQGAAGNEQFF.

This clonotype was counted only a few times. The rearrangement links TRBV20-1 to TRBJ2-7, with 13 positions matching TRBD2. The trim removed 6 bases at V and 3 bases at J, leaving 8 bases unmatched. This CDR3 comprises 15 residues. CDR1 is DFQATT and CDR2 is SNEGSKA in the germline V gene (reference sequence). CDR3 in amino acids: CSADWTSGGLYEQYF. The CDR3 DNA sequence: TGCAGTGCCGATTGGACTAGCGGGGGCCTCTACGAGCAGTACTTC.